Sequencing of this T cell receptor beta chain was carried out in a study of T cell repertoires in cytomegalovirus infection. Via MiXCR, TCRdb re-called the reads, giving one row per CDR3 protein. The sample contains roughly 800,000 distinct CDR3 sequences, 25% to 35% of which appear only once. Trimming removed 6 bases from V and 0 bases from J; junction bases left unmatched: 6. In germline, CDR1 is MNHEY, CDR2 SMNVEV (reference sequence). The CDR3 sequence is 17 residues long. In regard to this clonotype: Its antigen is not identified.

The chain links TRBV27 to TRBJ1-6, with 9 nucleotides matching TRBD1. This sequence originates from a human donor in good health (CMV status not recorded). Some clones in this sample may be carry-over from other donors' samples. The source was cultured CD8+ T cells from PBMCs, collected from culture after CMV antigen stimulation. This CDR3 reads CASSGTGRSSYNSPLHF. Written as DNA, the CDR3 is TGTGCCAGCAGCGGGACAGGGAGAAGCTCCTATAATTCACCCCTCCACTTT.